Each of the 10 T cell receptor beta chains below was sequenced from the same sample in a study of OX40 agonist ivuxolimab in advanced cancers. Profiled with immunoSEQ multiplex PCR; TCRdb holds only in-frame clones, not every one. The data show under 95,000 clones, roughly 82% seen once. Material: CD4+ or CD8+ T cells sorted from blood, obtained in a trial of the OX40 agonist ivuxolimab. Receptor source: an adult with an advanced solid tumor such as melanoma, head and neck, liver or kidney cancer.

The chain couples TRBV5-6 to TRBJ2-4; maybe TRBD2 (6 bases). This CDR3 has 13 residues. The V end was cut by 0 bases, the J end by 9 bases, with 10 bases between. The germline V gene encodes CDR1 SGHDT and CDR2 YYEEEE. The DNA of the CDR3 is TGTGCCAGCAGCTTGGGCGGGACTTTCATTCAGTACTTC. This gives the protein CASSLGGTFIQYF.

This clone was seen only a few times. The chain links TRBV2 to TRBJ1-2; a possible D gene is TRBD1 (5 bases). V lost 2 bases and J 8 bases, leaving 18 bases between the germline ends. The CDR3 is made up of 15 amino acids. Germline assignment: CDR1 SNHLY and CDR2 FYNNEI. CDR3 loop: CASSERRSGALGYTF. The CDR3 DNA reads as TGTGCCAGCAGTGAAAGACGATCCGGGGCCTTGGGCTACACCTTC.

This chain links TRBV21-1 with TRBJ2-3; no check of the table's D call, TRBD2, against the DNA was made. TRBV21-1 is classified as a pseudogene. The length of the CDR3 is 14 residues. The CDR3 reads CASSKEARTDTQYF. In nucleotides, the CDR3 is TGTGCCAGCAGCAAAGAGGCTAGAACAGATACGCAGTATTTT.

This clone showed up just once. The CDR3 reads CATTLGGSTEAFF. As DNA, the CDR3 is TGTGCCACTACGCTCGGAGGTAGCACTGAAGCTTTCTTT. V gene TRBV6-1 combines with J gene TRBJ1-1; no reliable D call. Trimming removed 10 bases at V and 4 bases at J, with 16 bases between. Germline V CDR1 and CDR2: MNHNS, SASEGT. This CDR3 has 13 residues.

The sample holds one count of this clone. V and J are TRBV7-8 and TRBJ1-1; D is unresolved. CDR3 length equals 13 residues. Germline V gene data show CDR1 as SGHVS and CDR2 as FQNEAQ. Trimming removed 2 bases from V and 0 bases from J, with 4 bases in between. The CDR3 here is CASSLRLNTEAFF. The CDR3 nucleotides read TGTGCCAGCAGCTTACGGTTGAACACTGAAGCTTTCTTT.

The chain is built from TRBV19 and TRBJ2-7, with a tentative D call TRBD2 (5 bases). Trimming shortened V by 4 bases and J by 6 bases, and 10 bases separated the two germline ends. Germline CDR1 reads LNHDA; CDR2 reads SQIVND (reference sequence). The CDR3 runs 12 residues. The CDR3 DNA follows: TGTGCCAGTAGTAGGAGGACGGGCGAGCAGTACTTC. This translates into CASSRRTGEQYF. Supplemented by reference TRBV19 and TRBJ2-7, the full variable domain reads DGGITQSPKYLFRKEGQNVTLSCEQNLNHDAMYWYRQDPGQGLRLIYYSQIVNDFQKGDIAEGYSVSREKKESFPLTVTSAQKNPTAFYLCASSRRTGEQYFGPGTRLTVT.

The genes are TRBV9 and TRBJ2-2, with D perhaps TRBD1 (6 bases). In germline, CDR1 is SGDLS, CDR2 YYNGEE. This CDR3 is built from 15 residues. The germline V and J ends were trimmed by 5 bases and 3 bases, with 14 bases remaining between them. In DNA form, the CDR3 reads TGTGCCAGCAGTCGTACAGGGTCGGACACCGGGGAGCTGTTTTTT. It yields the protein CASSRTGSDTGELFF.

The rearrangement uses TRBV6-5 and TRBJ2-1; weak D call: TRBD1 (6 bases). CDR3 length: 14 residues. Trimming took off 6 bases at V and 6 bases at J, with 15 bases between the two ends. Germline assignment: CDR1 MNHEY and CDR2 SVGAGI. The CDR3 spells CASRDRRGSNEQFF. The CDR3 bases are TGTGCCAGCAGGGACCGAAGGGGGTCCAATGAGCAGTTCTTC.

The chain recombines TRBV6-1 with TRBJ1-1; weak D call: TRBD1 (5 bases). Trimming removed 7 bases at V and 3 bases at J, with 15 bases between. Germline V CDR1 and CDR2: MNHNS, SASEGT. The CDR3 has 14 residues. CDR3 DNA: TGTGCCAGCAACCCCGGGACGGACTACACTGAAGCTTTCTTT. This encodes CASNPGTDYTEAFF.

The chain recombines TRBV4-1 with TRBJ2-3; D possibly corresponds to TRBD2 (7 bases). Between the trimmed V and J ends, which lost 0 bases and 1 base, there was a span of 17 bases. The CDR3 is 18 amino acids. Germline loops: CDR1 MGHRA, CDR2 YSYEKL. As DNA, the CDR3 is TGCGCCAGCAGCCAAGATCCTGTTGGGGGGGCAGGCACAGATACGCAGTATTTT. It specifies CASSQDPVGGAGTDTQYF.